This T cell receptor (beta chain) was found in a study of blood T cells in healthy people across ages. Study-wide points: Naive and antigen-experienced cells could not be conclusively compared, given unsorted PBMCs. Naive T cell percentage strongly correlated with TCR beta diversity. The fall in TCR beta diversity per million T cells was roughly linear with age.

Together with a sample-barcoded 5' primer, a J-beta primer mix was included in a second PCR lasting about 7 to 11 cycles. All cDNA molecules were each tagged by a template-switch adaptor with 12 random nucleotides. TCRdb redid the calling of the 5' RACE reads with MiXCR, one entry per CDR3 protein. The profile covers around 900,000 distinct CDR3 sequences, with 51% appearing a single time and about a fifth taken by the ten largest. This clonotype has more than one count but fewer than ten. Its target is unknown. V lost 6 bases and J 0 bases, leaving 9 bases between the germline ends. The CDR3 length is 14 residues.

The chain uses TRBV12-3 or TRBV12-4 and TRBJ1-5; no firm D call. Source material: blood. The receptor comes from a woman between 55 and 75 years old in good health. The CDR3 DNA sequence: TGTGCCAGCAGCGCCGTCCTTAGCAATCAGCCCCAGCATTTT. This encodes CASSAVLSNQPQHF.